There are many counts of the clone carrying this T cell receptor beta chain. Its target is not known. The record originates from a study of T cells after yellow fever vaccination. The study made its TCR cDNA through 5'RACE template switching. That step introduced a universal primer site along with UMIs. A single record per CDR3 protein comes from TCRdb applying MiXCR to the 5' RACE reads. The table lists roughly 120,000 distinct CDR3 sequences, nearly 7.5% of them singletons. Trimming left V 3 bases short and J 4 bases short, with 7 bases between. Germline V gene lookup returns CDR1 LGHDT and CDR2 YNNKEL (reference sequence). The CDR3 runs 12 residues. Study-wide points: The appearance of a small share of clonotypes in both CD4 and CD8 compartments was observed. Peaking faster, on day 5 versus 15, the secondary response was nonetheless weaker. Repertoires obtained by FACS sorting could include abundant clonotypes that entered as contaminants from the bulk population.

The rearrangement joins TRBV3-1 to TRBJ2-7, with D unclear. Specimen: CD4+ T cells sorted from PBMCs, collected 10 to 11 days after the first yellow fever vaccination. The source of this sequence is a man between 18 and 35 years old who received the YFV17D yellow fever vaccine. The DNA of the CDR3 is TGTGCCAGCAGCCAGTATAATTACGAGCAGTACTTC. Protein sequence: CASSQYNYEQYF.